Each of the 18 T cell receptor beta chains below was sequenced from the same sample in a study of blood T cell repertoires in COVID-19. Libraries were prepared by immunoSEQ multiplex PCR; TCRdb keeps only in-frame clonotypes and omits some of them. The sample lists 150,000 to 200,000 clones; about nine tenths were seen once. The specimen sequenced was peripheral blood. All receptors come from a man aged 45 to 65 with acute or convalescent COVID-19.

The J gene is TRBJ2-2, the V gene TRBV7-3; D might be TRBD2 (6 bases). V was cut by 5 bases and J by 0 bases, with 13 bases left in between. The CDR3 extends over 16 amino acids. CDR1 and CDR2 (germline): SGHTA, FQGTGA. CDR3 residues: CASSPQLAANTGELFF. The CDR3 DNA is TGTGCCAGCAGCCCGCAACTAGCAGCGAACACCGGGGAGCTGTTTTTT. The entire variable domain, with the rest obtained from reference TRBV7-3 and TRBJ2-2, is as follows: GAGVSQTPSNKVTEKGKYVELRCDPISGHTALYWYRQSLGQGPEFLIYFQGTGAADDSGLPNDRFFAVRPEGSVSTLKIQRTERGDSAVYLCASSPQLAANTGELFFGEGSRLTVL.

The rearrangement uses TRBV6-5 and TRBJ1-5, with TRBD1 as a possible D gene (5 bases). V lost 4 bases and J lost 6, with 10 bases in between. The germline V gene encodes CDR1 MNHEY and CDR2 SVGAGI. This CDR3 comprises 13 residues. As DNA, the CDR3 is TGTGCCAGCAGTTCCAGGGAGGGTCAGCCCCAGCATTTT. Translated, it gives CASSSREGQPQHF.

The V call is TRBV5-1, the J call TRBJ1-1; TRBD1 matches at 8 bases. This CDR3 comprises 16 residues. The germline gives CDR1 SGHRS, CDR2 YFSETQ. Trimming removed 0 bases from V and 3 bases from J; junction bases left unmatched: 7. CDR3 region: CASSLDGQGGYTEAFF. In nucleotides, the CDR3 is TGCGCCAGCAGCTTGGATGGACAGGGTGGGTACACTGAAGCTTTCTTT.

This chain joins TRBV28 and TRBJ1-2, with 9 bases identical to TRBD1. Germline V gene data show CDR1 as MDHEN and CDR2 as SYDVKM. The CDR3 runs to 13 residues. The V segment lost 5 bases and the J segment 8 bases; nucleotides outside the gene matches: 6. CDR3 sequence: CASSTGGARGYTF. The CDR3 DNA reads as TGTGCCAGCAGTACAGGGGGCGCGAGAGGCTACACCTTC.

The chain joins TRBV9 to TRBJ2-5; no firm D call. The CDR3 consists of 14 residues. The V end lost 2 bases, the J end lost 5 bases, and 13 bases lay between the germline ends. The germline V gene has CDR1 SGDLS and CDR2 YYNGEE. The CDR3: CASSVGAEWETQYF. The DNA of the CDR3 is TGTGCCAGCAGCGTCGGTGCCGAGTGGGAGACCCAGTACTTC.

Points on this clone: The sample holds other DNA sequences that translate to the same CDR3. The chain employs TRBV7-3 and TRBJ2-3, with 9 bases matching TRBD2. This CDR3 has 16 residues. With 2 bases clipped from V and 1 base from J, the junction kept 4 bases outside the gene matches. Germline values: CDR1 SGHTA, CDR2 FQGTGA. This CDR3 reads CASSLGAGGGTDTQYF. The CDR3 DNA reads as TGTGCCAGCAGCTTAGGGGCGGGGGGGGGCACAGATACGCAGTATTTT.

The chain has TRBV3-1 (or the pseudogene TRBV3-2) and TRBJ2-2, with TRBD1 identical over 9 bases. The junction had 9 bases not matched to a gene; V was cut back by 4 bases and J by 0 bases. CDR1 and CDR2 (germline): LGHDT, YNNKEL (reference sequence). The length of the CDR3 is 18 residues. The CDR3 nucleotides read TGTGCCAGCAGCCGAACCGGGACAGGGAGTCCGAACACCGGGGAGCTGTTTTTT. It yields the protein CASSRTGTGSPNTGELFF.

The count of this clone is one. The genes are TRBV28 and TRBJ2-3, with 9 bases identical to TRBD1. CDR3 length equals 14 residues. Trimming at V came to 6 bases and at J to 3 bases, leaving 4 bases not matched to a gene. CDR1 and CDR2 (germline): MDHEN, SYDVKM. CDR3 in amino acids: CASSSGQGTDTQYF. In DNA, the CDR3 is TGTGCCAGCAGCTCGGGACAGGGAACAGATACGCAGTATTTT.

CDR3: CASRLASFMGALPDTQYF. CDR3 nucleotides: TGTGCAAGTCGCTTAGCAAGTTTCATGGGGGCGCTGCCAGATACGCAGTATTTT. The V call is TRBV12-2, the J call TRBJ2-3; the table's D call, TRBD1, was not checked against the DNA. TRBV12-2 is deemed a pseudogene. This CDR3 region has 18 residues.

The chain is built from TRBV27 and TRBJ1-4; 9 bases match TRBD1. CDR1 and CDR2 from the germline V gene are MNHEY and SMNVEV (reference sequence). The junction had 9 bases not matched to a gene; V was cut back by 5 bases and J by 5 bases. CDR3 length equals 16 residues. Written as DNA, the CDR3 is TGTGCCAGCAGTCGGACAGGGGTCACCTCCAATGAAAAACTGTTTTTT. Residues: CASSRTGVTSNEKLFF.

This sequence joins TRBV27 and TRBJ1-1; a weak D match, TRBD1 (6 bases). The CDR3 consists of 14 residues. Trimming cost V 6 bases and J 0 bases, with 11 bases left between them. Germline loops: CDR1 MNHEY, CDR2 SMNVEV (reference sequence). The CDR3 protein is CASRHDRMNTEAFF. The CDR3 DNA reads as TGTGCCAGCAGACATGACAGGATGAACACTGAAGCTTTCTTT.

This chain connects TRBV10-3 to TRBJ1-1, with D hard to call. The CDR3 is made up of 13 amino acids. The V and J ends lost 8 bases and 0 bases respectively, with 10 bases between them. Germline assignment: CDR1 ENHRY and CDR2 SYGVKD. DNA for the CDR3: TGTGCCATCCGTCCGGGGATGAACACTGAAGCTTTCTTT. It encodes CAIRPGMNTEAFF.

The genes are TRBV11-1 and TRBJ2-3; D uncertain. Trimming took 6 bases from V and 6 from J, leaving 7 bases between them. This CDR3 has 11 residues. CDR1 SGHAT and CDR2 FQDESV come from the germline V gene (reference sequence). The CDR3 reads CASRALDTQYF. CDR3 coding DNA: TGTGCCAGCAGGGCCCTGGATACGCAGTATTTT. The variable domain in full, completed from reference TRBV11-1 and TRBJ2-3, reads EAEVAQSPRYKITEKSQAVAFWCDPISGHATLYWYRQILGQGPELLVQFQDESVVDDSQLPKDRFSAERLKGVDSTLKIQPAELGDSAMYLCASRALDTQYFGPGTRLTVL.

The CDR3 region is CSVTQGTDTQYF. CDR3 nucleotides: TGCAGCGTGACTCAGGGGACAGATACGCAGTATTTT. The rearrangement joins TRBV29-1 to TRBJ2-3, with TRBD1 as a possible D gene (6 bases). The CDR3 runs to 12 residues. Looked up from germline, CDR1 is SQVTM and CDR2 is ANQGSEA. The ends were cut back, 6 bases at V and 3 bases at J, with 10 bases in the middle.

The chain employs TRBV6-6 and TRBJ1-5, with 8 bases identical to TRBD1. The germline V gene encodes CDR1 MNHNY and CDR2 SVGAGI (reference sequence). With V trimmed by 6 bases and J by 4 bases, 5 bases remained unmatched. CDR3 size: 14 residues. For the CDR3, the DNA is TGTGCCAGCAGCAGAGGACAGGGTAATCAGCCCCAGCATTTT. Amino acids: CASSRGQGNQPQHF.

J is TRBJ2-3 and V is TRBV7-3, with D perhaps TRBD2 (6 bases). The CDR3 has 14 residues. Per germline, CDR1 SGHTA and CDR2 FQGTGA. Trimming stripped 4 bases from V and 3 bases from J, with 11 bases between. CDR3 region: CASSSTGLTDTQYF. The CDR3, as DNA: TGTGCCAGCAGCTCTACGGGACTGACAGATACGCAGTATTTT.

The J gene is TRBJ2-4, the V gene TRBV5-6, with D maybe TRBD2 (6 bases). The germline gives CDR1 SGHDT, CDR2 YYEEEE. This CDR3 spans 18 amino acids. With 0 bases removed from V and 1 base from J, the gap between germline ends came to 17 bases. Here the CDR3 reads CASSLAGRGAGAKNIQYF. The CDR3 nucleotides read TGTGCCAGCAGCTTGGCTGGGCGGGGCGCTGGGGCCAAAAACATTCAGTACTTC. Based on the CDR3 plus reference TRBV5-6 and TRBJ2-4, the full variable domain is DAGVTQSPTHLIKTRGQQVTLRCSPKSGHDTVSWYQQALGQGPQFIFQYYEEEERQRGNFPDRFSGHQFPNYSSELNVNALLLGDSALYLCASSLAGRGAGAKNIQYFGAGTRLSVL.

The chain couples TRBV5-5 to TRBJ2-3; 10 nucleotides align to TRBD2. The CDR3 extends over 15 amino acids. The V segment lost 0 bases and the J segment 6 bases; nucleotides outside the gene matches: 4. The V gene's germline CDR1 is SGHKS and CDR2 YYEKEE (reference sequence). CDR3 loop: CASSLGTSGVDTQYF. CDR3 sequence (DNA): TGTGCCAGCAGCTTGGGGACTAGCGGTGTGGATACGCAGTATTTT.